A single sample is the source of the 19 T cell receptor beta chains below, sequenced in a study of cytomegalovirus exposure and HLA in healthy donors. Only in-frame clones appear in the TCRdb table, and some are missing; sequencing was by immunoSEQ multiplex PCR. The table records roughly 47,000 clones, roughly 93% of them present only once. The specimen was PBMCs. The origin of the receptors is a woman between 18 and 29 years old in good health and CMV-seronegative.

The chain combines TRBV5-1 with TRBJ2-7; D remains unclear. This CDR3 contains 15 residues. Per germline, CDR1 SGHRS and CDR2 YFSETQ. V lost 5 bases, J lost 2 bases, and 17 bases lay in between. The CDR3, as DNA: TGCGCCAGCAGTCCTCCGGGTCCTAAAACCTACGAGCAGTACTTC. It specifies CASSPPGPKTYEQYF.

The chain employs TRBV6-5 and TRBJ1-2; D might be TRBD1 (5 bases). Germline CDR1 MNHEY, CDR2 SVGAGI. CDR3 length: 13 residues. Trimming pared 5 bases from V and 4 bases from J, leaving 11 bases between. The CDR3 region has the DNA TGTGCCAGCAGTCAGGGAGGAGGCTATGGCTACACCTTC. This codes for CASSQGGGYGYTF.

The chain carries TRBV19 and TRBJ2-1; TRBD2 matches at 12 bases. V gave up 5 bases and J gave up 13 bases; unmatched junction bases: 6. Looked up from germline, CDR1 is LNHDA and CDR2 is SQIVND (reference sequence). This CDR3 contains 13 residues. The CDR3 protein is CASSVTSGGPQFF. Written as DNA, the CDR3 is TGTGCCAGTAGTGTTACTAGCGGGGGGCCTCAGTTCTTC.

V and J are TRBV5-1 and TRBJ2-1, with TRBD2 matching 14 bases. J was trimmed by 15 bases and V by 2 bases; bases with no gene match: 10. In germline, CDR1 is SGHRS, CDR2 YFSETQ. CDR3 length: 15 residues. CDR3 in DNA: TGCGCCAGCAGCTTTGGGACTAGCGGGAGTAGGGAGATGTTCTTC. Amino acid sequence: CASSFGTSGSREMFF.

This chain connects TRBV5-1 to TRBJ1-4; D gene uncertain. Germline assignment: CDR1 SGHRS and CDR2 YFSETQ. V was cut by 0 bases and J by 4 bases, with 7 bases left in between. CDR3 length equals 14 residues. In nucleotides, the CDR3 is TGCGCCAGCAGCTTGGAGCCGATTAATGAAAAACTGTTTTTT. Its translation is CASSLEPINEKLFF.

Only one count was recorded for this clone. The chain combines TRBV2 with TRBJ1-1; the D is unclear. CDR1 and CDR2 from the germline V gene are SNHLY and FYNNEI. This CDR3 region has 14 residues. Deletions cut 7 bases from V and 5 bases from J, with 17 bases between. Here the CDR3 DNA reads TGTGCCAGCACCCCGGCGGAGGGTGTTACTGAAGCTTTCTTT. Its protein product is CASTPAEGVTEAFF.

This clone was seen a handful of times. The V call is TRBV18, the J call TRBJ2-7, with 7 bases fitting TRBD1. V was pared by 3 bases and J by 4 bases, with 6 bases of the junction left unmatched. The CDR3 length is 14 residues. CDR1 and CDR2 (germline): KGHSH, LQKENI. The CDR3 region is CASSPRDRPYEQYF. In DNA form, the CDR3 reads TGTGCCAGCTCACCCAGGGACAGACCTTACGAGCAGTACTTC.

The CDR3: CAISEDVIGDYGYTF. The CDR3 DNA is TGTGCCATCAGTGAAGATGTGATAGGGGACTATGGCTACACCTTC. The chain has TRBV10-3 and TRBJ1-2; D might be TRBD1 (5 bases). Trimming cost V 3 bases and J 3 bases, with 14 bases left between them. The germline CDR1 and CDR2 sequences are ENHRY and SYGVKD. The CDR3 loop spans 15 amino acids.

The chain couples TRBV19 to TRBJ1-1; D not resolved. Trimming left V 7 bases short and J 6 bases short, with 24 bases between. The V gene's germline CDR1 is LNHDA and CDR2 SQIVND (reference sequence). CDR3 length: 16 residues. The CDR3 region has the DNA TGTGCCAGTATCCCTTACCGAGGAGGTGAGGGTGCTGAAGCTTTCTTT. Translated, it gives CASIPYRGGEGAEAFF.

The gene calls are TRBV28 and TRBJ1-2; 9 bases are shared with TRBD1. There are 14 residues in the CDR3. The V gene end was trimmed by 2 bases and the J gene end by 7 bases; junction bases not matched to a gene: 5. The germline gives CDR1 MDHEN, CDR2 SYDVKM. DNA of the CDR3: TGTGCCAGCAGTTTAGAGGGACAGGGTTCTGGCTACACCTTC. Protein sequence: CASSLEGQGSGYTF.

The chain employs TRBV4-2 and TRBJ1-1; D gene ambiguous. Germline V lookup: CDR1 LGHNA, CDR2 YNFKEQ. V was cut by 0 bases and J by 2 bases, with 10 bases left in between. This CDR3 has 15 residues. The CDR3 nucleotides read TGTGCCAGCAGCCAAGATTCGGGGTTTAACACTGAAGCTTTCTTT. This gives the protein CASSQDSGFNTEAFF.

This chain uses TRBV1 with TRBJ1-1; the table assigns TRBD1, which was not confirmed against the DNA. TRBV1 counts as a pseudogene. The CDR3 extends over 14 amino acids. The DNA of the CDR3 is TGCACCAGCAGTTTCGGACAGAAGAACACTGAAGCTTTCTTT. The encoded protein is CTSSFGQKNTEAFF.

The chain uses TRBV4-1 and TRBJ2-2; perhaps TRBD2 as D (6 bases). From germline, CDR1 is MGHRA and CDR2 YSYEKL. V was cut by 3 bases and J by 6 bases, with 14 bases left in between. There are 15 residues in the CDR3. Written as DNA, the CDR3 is TGCGCCAGCAGCCACCGGGACTTGGGGGCCGGGGAGCTGTTTTTT. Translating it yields CASSHRDLGAGELFF.

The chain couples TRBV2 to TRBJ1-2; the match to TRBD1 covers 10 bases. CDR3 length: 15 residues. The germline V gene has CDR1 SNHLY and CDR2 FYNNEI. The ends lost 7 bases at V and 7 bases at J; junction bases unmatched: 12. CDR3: CASIREPGTGAGYTF. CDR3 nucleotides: TGTGCCAGCATCCGCGAACCCGGGACAGGGGCTGGCTACACCTTC.

The CDR3 region has the DNA TGCGCCAGCAGCTTAGGAGGACTGGGGGGGATCGGCTACACCTTC. Translation gives CASSLGGLGGIGYTF. This chain links TRBV5-1 with TRBJ1-2, with D perhaps TRBD1 (5 bases). The CDR3 extends over 15 amino acids. V was shortened by 2 bases and J by 8 bases, with 19 bases between the two germline ends. Per germline, CDR1 SGHRS and CDR2 YFSETQ.

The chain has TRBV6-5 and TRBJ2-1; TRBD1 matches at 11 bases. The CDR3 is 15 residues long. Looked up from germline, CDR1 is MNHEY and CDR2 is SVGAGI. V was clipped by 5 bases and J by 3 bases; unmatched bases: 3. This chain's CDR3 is CASSAGTGGYNEQFF. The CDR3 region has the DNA TGTGCCAGCAGTGCCGGGACAGGGGGCTACAATGAGCAGTTCTTC.

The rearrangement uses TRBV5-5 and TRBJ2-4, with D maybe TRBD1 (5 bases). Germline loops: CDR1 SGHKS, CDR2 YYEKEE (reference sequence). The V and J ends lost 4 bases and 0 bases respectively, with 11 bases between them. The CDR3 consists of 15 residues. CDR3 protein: CASSPDRLAKNIQYF. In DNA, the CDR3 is TGTGCCAGCAGCCCTGACAGATTAGCCAAAAACATTCAGTACTTC.

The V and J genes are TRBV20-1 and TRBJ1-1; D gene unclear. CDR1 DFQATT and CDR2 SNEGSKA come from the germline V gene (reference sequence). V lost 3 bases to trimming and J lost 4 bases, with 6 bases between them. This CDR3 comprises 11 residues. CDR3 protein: CSASPGTEAFF. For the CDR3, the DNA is TGCAGTGCTAGTCCGGGCACTGAAGCTTTCTTT.

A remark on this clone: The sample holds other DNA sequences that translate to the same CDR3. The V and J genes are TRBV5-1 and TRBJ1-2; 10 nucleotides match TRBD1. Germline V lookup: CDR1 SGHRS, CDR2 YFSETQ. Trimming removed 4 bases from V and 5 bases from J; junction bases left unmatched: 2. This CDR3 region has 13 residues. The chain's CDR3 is CASSPGQGYGYTF. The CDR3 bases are TGCGCCAGCAGCCCGGGACAGGGGTATGGCTACACCTTC.